This T cell receptor beta chain was sequenced for a study of blood T cell repertoires in COVID-19. Generated by immunoSEQ multiplex PCR, the TCRdb table keeps only in-frame clones and is missing some. The table has some 350,000 clones, 85% to 90% seen once. Source material: PBMCs or T cells enriched from blood (not recorded which). This receptor was taken from a man aged 18 to 35 who had recovered from COVID-19.

The CDR3 region has the DNA TGCGCCAGCAGCGACAGGGCCAACACCGGGGAGCTGTTTTTT. It translates to CASSDRANTGELFF. The chain uses TRBV5-1 and TRBJ2-2; 7 positions agree with TRBD1. V shed 4 bases, J shed 2 bases, and the junction held 2 bases outside the gene matches. Germline V gene sequence: CDR1 SGHRS, CDR2 YFSETQ. The CDR3 sequence is 14 residues long. Combining the CDR3 with reference TRBV5-1 and TRBJ2-2 gives the whole variable domain KAGVTQTPRYLIKTRGQQVTLSCSPISGHRSVSWYQQTPGQGLQFLFEYFSETQRNKGNFPGRFSGRQFSNSRSEMNVSTLELGDSALYLCASSDRANTGELFFGEGSRLTVL.